One and the same sample provided the 15 T cell receptor beta chains below, sequenced in a study of Ad26.COV2.S vaccination and SARS-CoV-2 variants. Indicated treatment: some 20 received Ad26.COV2.S at low or high dose, single or two shots; 5 received placebo; per-sample allocation not given. It was on day 63 after the first vaccine or placebo injection that samples were taken. Sequenced by immunoSEQ multiplex PCR; TCRdb stores in-frame clones only, minus some. There are more than 300,000 clones in the sample; about 88% occur only once, and about 6.4% lies in the top ten. Here the sequenced sample was peripheral blood, taken in a trial of Ad26.COV2.S vaccine versus placebo. The receptors were sampled from a person aged 18-60 years who received the Ad26.COV2.S COVID-19 vaccine or a placebo.

The chain employs TRBV27 and TRBJ1-4; 8 nucleotides agree with TRBD1. V lost 6 bases, J lost 12 bases, and 18 bases stayed unmatched. There are 16 residues in the CDR3. The germline V gene has CDR1 MNHEY and CDR2 SMNVEV (reference sequence). The CDR3 DNA sequence: TGTGCCAGCAGACCACGGGGGACAGGCGCGGGGTGGGAACTGTTTTTT. Translation gives CASRPRGTGAGWELFF.

The chain combines TRBV5-1 with TRBJ2-5; a weak D match, TRBD2 (6 bases). The V gene lost 4 bases and the J gene lost 0 bases, with 10 bases spanning the gap. The CDR3 contains 14 residues. The V gene's germline CDR1 is SGHRS and CDR2 YFSETQ. CDR3 amino acids: CASSPEGYQETQYF. The CDR3 DNA sequence: TGCGCCAGCAGCCCGGAGGGGTACCAAGAGACCCAGTACTTC.

This rearrangement joins TRBV13 to TRBJ2-5, with D uncertain. The V end was cut by 4 bases, the J end by 3 bases, with 9 bases between. Germline V lookup: CDR1 PRHDT, CDR2 FYEKMQ (reference sequence). This CDR3 contains 13 residues. CDR3 DNA: TGTGCCAGCAGCTCCCCAGTGAAAGAGACCCAGTACTTC. Translation: CASSSPVKETQYF.

This rearrangement joins TRBV25-1 to TRBJ2-7, with TRBD1 matching 8 bases. V gave up 6 bases and J gave up 5 bases; unmatched junction bases: 9. CDR1 is MGHDK and CDR2 is SYGVNS in the germline V gene. The CDR3 covers 14 residues. CDR3 DNA sequence: TGTGCCAGCAGCTGGACAGGGTCGGTCCACGAGCAGTACTTC. This encodes CASSWTGSVHEQYF.

V usage is TRBV15 and J usage is TRBJ2-7; 8 nucleotides line up with TRBD1. The CDR3 loop spans 15 amino acids. Germline CDR1 reads LNHNV; CDR2 reads YYDKDF (reference sequence). V dropped 1 base and J dropped 5; count of bases not matched to a gene: 7. CDR3 sequence: CATSRGWTGINEQYF. The CDR3 nucleotides read TGTGCCACCAGCAGAGGGTGGACAGGGATCAACGAGCAGTACTTC. The whole variable domain, remainder taken from reference TRBV15 and TRBJ2-7, is DAMVIQNPRYQVTQFGKPVTLSCSQTLNHNVMYWYQQKSSQAPKLLFHYYDKDFNNEADTPDNFQSRRPNTSFCFLDIRSPGLGDTAMYLCATSRGWTGINEQYFGPGTRLTVT.

This sequence joins TRBV6-5 and TRBJ1-1; D gene unclear. Germline CDR1 is MNHEY and CDR2 is SVGAGI. With 7 bases removed from V and 1 base from J, the gap between germline ends came to 4 bases. This CDR3 spans 11 amino acids. This CDR3 is CASNGNTEAFF. CDR3 DNA: TGTGCCAGCAACGGGAACACTGAAGCTTTCTTT.

The chain recombines TRBV6-5 with TRBJ1-4; no definite D call. Germline V lookup: CDR1 MNHEY, CDR2 SVGAGI. This CDR3 comprises 15 residues. Trimming took off 5 bases at V and 7 bases at J, with 17 bases between the two ends. CDR3 in DNA: TGTGCCAGCAGTCCCCTTACCGGGCCGGGTGAAAAACTGTTTTTT. Protein product: CASSPLTGPGEKLFF.

This chain uses TRBV3-1 (or the pseudogene TRBV3-2) with TRBJ2-7; D remains unclear. Between the trimmed V and J ends, which lost 2 bases and 2 bases, there was a span of 7 bases. This CDR3 spans 13 amino acids. Germline values: CDR1 LGHDT, CDR2 YNNKEL (reference sequence). CDR3 DNA sequence: TGTGCCAGCAGCCAAATCACCCCCTACGAGCAGTACTTC. This encodes CASSQITPYEQYF.

The gene calls are TRBV19 and TRBJ1-1; 8 bases match TRBD1. Trimming cost V 0 bases and J 5 bases; bases outside gene matches: 5. The CDR3 extends over 15 amino acids. From germline, CDR1 is LNHDA and CDR2 SQIVND (reference sequence). Here the CDR3 reads CASSIDPRGRTEAFF. The CDR3 nucleotides are TGTGCCAGTAGTATAGATCCCAGGGGGCGTACTGAAGCTTTCTTT.

The rearrangement joins TRBV6-4 to TRBJ2-2; the match to TRBD1 covers 10 bases. Germline-derived CDR1 and CDR2 are MRHNA and SNTAGT. V lost 6 bases, J lost 1 base, and 5 bases stayed unmatched. This CDR3 has 16 amino acids. DNA for the CDR3: TGTGCCAGCAGAAGGACAGGGGGTGTGAACACCGGGGAGCTGTTTTTT. The encoded protein is CASRRTGGVNTGELFF.

The chain links TRBV10-1 to TRBJ2-3, with D unresolved. This CDR3 has 11 residues. The germline V and J ends were trimmed by 3 bases and 8 bases, with 6 bases remaining between them. CDR1 and CDR2 (germline): WNHNN, SYGVQD (reference sequence). As DNA, the CDR3 is TGCGCCAGCAGTGAAGGTCGTACGCAGTATTTT. Translation: CASSEGRTQYF.

This chain joins TRBV30 and TRBJ1-2; the D gene is possibly TRBD1 (6 bases). V was cut by 3 bases and J by 1 base, with 15 bases left in between. The CDR3 extends over 15 amino acids. Per germline, CDR1 GTSNPN and CDR2 SVGIG (reference sequence). In DNA form, the CDR3 reads TGTGCCTGGAGACCTCGGGGGCTAGATAACTATGGCTACACCTTC. This encodes CAWRPRGLDNYGYTF. The full variable domain, its missing parts supplied by reference TRBV30 and TRBJ1-2, is SQTIHQWPATLVQPVGSPLSLECTVEGTSNPNLYWYRQAAGRGLQLLFYSVGIGQISSEVPQNLSASRPQDRQFILSSKKLLLSDSGFYLCAWRPRGLDNYGYTFGSGTRLTVV.

The CDR3 spells CASSYSGEMNTEAFF. DNA of the CDR3: TGTGCCAGCAGTTACTCGGGGGAGATGAACACTGAAGCTTTCTTT. The chain uses TRBV6-6 and TRBJ1-1, with a weak D call TRBD1 (5 bases). The germline V and J ends were trimmed by 0 bases and 0 bases, with 8 bases remaining between them. Germline V lookup: CDR1 MNHNY, CDR2 SVGAGI (reference sequence). CDR3 size: 15 residues.

The chain links TRBV12-5 to TRBJ1-2; D is unclear. Germline V gene lookup returns CDR1 LGHNT and CDR2 FRNRAP. V lost 1 base to trimming and J lost 1 base, with 1 base between them. This CDR3 has 12 amino acids. CDR3 protein: CASGLGNYGYTF. DNA for the CDR3: TGTGCTAGTGGTTTGGGTAACTATGGCTACACCTTC.

This clone was detected a few times. Here the CDR3 reads CASSLGLAGTVGDIQYF. The CDR3 nucleotides read TGTGCCAGCAGCTTAGGACTAGCGGGGACGGTTGGGGACATTCAGTACTTC. The chain joins TRBV7-2 to TRBJ2-4; 11 bases fit TRBD2. Germline assignment: CDR1 SGHTA and CDR2 FQGNSA. CDR3 length: 17 residues. The ends lost 1 base at V and 8 bases at J; junction bases unmatched: 10. The full variable domain, in which reference TRBV7-2 and TRBJ2-4 provide the parts outside the CDR3, is GAGVSQSPSNKVTEKGKDVELRCDPISGHTALYWYRQSLGQGLEFLIYFQGNSAPDKSGLPSDRFSAERTGGSVSTLTIQRTQQEDSAVYLCASSLGLAGTVGDIQYFGAGTRLSVL.